A single sample is the source of the 16 T cell receptor beta chains below, sequenced in a study of blood T cells in healthy people across ages. A second PCR of 7 to 11 cycles used a sample-barcoded 5' primer and a J-beta primer mix. A single record per CDR3 protein comes from TCRdb applying MiXCR to the 5' RACE reads. Found here are roughly 1,000,000 distinct CDR3 sequences, around 27% of them singletons; the top ten hold about 0.69%. The data also belong to a second study, concerning T cells of mothers and their children.

The sequenced sample consisted of blood. The receptors derive from a girl under 10 years old in good health.

This clonotype was detected only a few times. Compared with germline, one end of the junction differs, possibly owing to a read error. V is TRBV9 and J is TRBJ2-1; the D call may be TRBD1 or TRBD2 (5 bases each). Germline CDR1 SGDLS, CDR2 YYNGEE. CDR3 length: 13 residues. CDR3: CASSVGEHNEQFF. The CDR3 region has the DNA TGTGCCAGCAGCGTGGGGGAACACAACGAGCAGTTCTTC.

The V call is TRBV28, the J call TRBJ2-3; maybe TRBD2 (5 bases). The V gene lost 5 bases and the J gene lost 1 base, with 10 bases spanning the gap. The germline CDR1 and CDR2 sequences are MDHEN and SYDVKM. This CDR3 is built from 14 residues. The CDR3 nucleotides read TGTGCCAGCAGTCTGGGGAGCCGCACAGATACGCAGTATTTT. Its translation is CASSLGSRTDTQYF.

In its sample, this clonotype was seen a few times. The J gene is TRBJ1-2, the V gene TRBV27; 9 positions agree with TRBD1. Germline V gene lookup returns CDR1 MNHEY and CDR2 SMNVEV (reference sequence). This CDR3 contains 15 residues. V gave up 4 bases and J gave up 3 bases; unmatched junction bases: 6. CDR3 in amino acids: CASSWTGDGHYGYTF. The CDR3 DNA reads as TGTGCCAGCAGTTGGACAGGGGACGGCCACTATGGCTACACCTTC.

The V call is TRBV7-9, the J call TRBJ1-2; 10 nucleotides agree with TRBD1. The germline gives CDR1 SEHNR, CDR2 FQNEAQ (reference sequence). The V segment lost 2 bases and the J segment 2 bases; nucleotides outside the gene matches: 5. The CDR3 spans 16 residues. CDR3 sequence: CASSLPPGQGNYGYTF. The CDR3 nucleotides are TGTGCCAGCAGCTTACCTCCGGGACAGGGGAACTATGGCTACACCTTC.

The V gene is TRBV7-9, the J gene TRBJ1-1; weak D call: TRBD1 (5 bases). This CDR3 has 13 amino acids. Trimming left V 2 bases short and J 7 bases short, with 11 bases between. CDR1 is SEHNR, CDR2 FQNEAQ, per germline (reference sequence). The CDR3 nucleotides read TGTGCCAGCAGCTTATCCCGGGACGGTGAAGCTTTCTTT. Its protein is CASSLSRDGEAFF.

This clonotype appeared a few times. The chain employs TRBV10-3 and TRBJ2-5; the match to TRBD1 covers 7 bases. The J call is in doubt because the DNA end fits TRBJ2-7 better. Germline lookup yields CDR1 ENHRY and CDR2 SYGVKD. This CDR3 is 13 amino acids long. CDR3 sequence reads: CAMGQPDSYEQYF. CDR3 nucleotide sequence: TGTGCCATGGGACAGCCGGACTCCTACGAGCAGTACTTC.

In its sample, this clonotype was seen many times. V is TRBV20-1 and J is TRBJ2-5; 8 nucleotides line up with TRBD1. V lost 5 bases, J lost 4 bases, and 12 bases stayed unmatched. This CDR3 region has 15 residues. CDR1 DFQATT and CDR2 SNEGSKA come from the germline V gene (reference sequence). DNA of the CDR3: TGCAGTGCTCGAAGGACAGGGTACGGGGGAGAGACCCAGTACTTC. Translated, it gives CSARRTGYGGETQYF.

The chain links TRBV4-1 to TRBJ2-5; D is unclear. CDR1 is MGHRA, CDR2 YSYEKL, per germline. CDR3 length equals 16 residues. V lost 4 bases to trimming and J lost 1 base, with 16 bases between them. The CDR3 sequence: CASSPIDESPQETQYF. The CDR3, as DNA: TGCGCCAGCAGCCCGATTGATGAGTCTCCCCAAGAGACCCAGTACTTC.

This clonotype appeared many times. J is TRBJ1-1 and V is TRBV7-2; no reliable D call. This CDR3 spans 12 amino acids. The V gene lost 3 bases and the J gene lost 6 bases, with 8 bases spanning the gap. Per germline, CDR1 SGHTA and CDR2 FQGNSA. In DNA, the CDR3 is TGTGCCAGCAGCTTCATAAGAGCTGAAGCTTTCTTT. This sequence encodes CASSFIRAEAFF. The whole variable domain, remainder taken from reference TRBV7-2 and TRBJ1-1, is GAGVSQSPSNKVTEKGKDVELRCDPISGHTALYWYRQSLGQGLEFLIYFQGNSAPDKSGLPSDRFSAERTGGSVSTLTIQRTQQEDSAVYLCASSFIRAEAFFGQGTRLTVV.

This rearrangement joins TRBV5-6 to TRBJ2-7; 10 bases are shared with TRBD2. This CDR3 region has 21 residues. With V trimmed by 4 bases and J by 3 bases, 25 bases remained unmatched. Germline CDR1 SGHDT, CDR2 YYEEEE. The CDR3 reads CASSNQLHDLYGGTSVYEQYF. The CDR3 DNA reads TGTGCCAGCAGCAATCAGCTCCATGACCTCTATGGAGGGACTAGCGTCTACGAGCAGTACTTC.

V usage is TRBV7-2 and J usage is TRBJ2-7; tentatively, D is TRBD1 (5 bases). Trimming took off 0 bases at V and 2 bases at J, with 17 bases between the two ends. Looked up from germline, CDR1 is SGHTA and CDR2 is FQGNSA. This CDR3 has 17 amino acids. CDR3 residues: CASSLAATTASTYEQYF. In nucleotides, the CDR3 is TGTGCCAGCAGCTTAGCGGCTACGACAGCCAGCACCTACGAGCAGTACTTC.

The J gene is TRBJ1-1, the V gene TRBV4-1; D gene unclear. CDR1 and CDR2 from the germline V gene are MGHRA and YSYEKL. Trimming removed 1 base from V and 2 bases from J, with 8 bases in between. The CDR3 extends over 14 amino acids. CDR3 amino acids: CASSQGSTNTEAFF. The CDR3 DNA reads TGCGCCAGCAGCCAAGGTTCGACTAACACTGAAGCTTTCTTT.

J is TRBJ2-1 and V is TRBV3-1; D might be TRBD2 (5 bases). The J call could be wrong; TRBJ2-5 is a better fit for the DNA end. Germline assignment: CDR1 LGHDT and CDR2 YNNKEL (reference sequence). The CDR3 length is 14 residues. CDR3 sequence (DNA): TGTGCCAGCAGCGTTACTAGTGTCCCGGGGACCCAGTACTTC. Translation: CASSVTSVPGTQYF.

This clonotype was seen a few times. This chain links TRBV28 with TRBJ2-1; TRBD2 aligns across 8 bases. V was clipped by 7 bases and J by 8 bases; unmatched bases: 7. The CDR3 loop spans 13 amino acids. In germline, CDR1 is MDHEN, CDR2 SYDVKM. CDR3 sequence reads: CASTAGGQDEQFF. The CDR3 coding sequence is TGTGCCAGCACCGCGGGGGGCCAGGATGAGCAGTTCTTC.

This clonotype was seen more than once but under ten times. The chain employs TRBV18 and TRBJ2-4; 9 nucleotides agree with TRBD2. The CDR3 loop spans 14 amino acids. V was pared by 6 bases and J by 4 bases, with 4 bases of the junction left unmatched. The germline V gene encodes CDR1 KGHSH and CDR2 LQKENI. Here the CDR3 reads CASSVAGAKNIQYF. The CDR3 DNA reads TGTGCCAGCTCCGTAGCGGGGGCTAAAAACATTCAGTACTTC.

This clonotype was detected a few times. The chain couples TRBV18 to TRBJ2-7; D is undetermined. The CDR3 is 18 residues long. Germline CDR1 and CDR2: KGHSH and LQKENI. V was cut by 2 bases and J by 9 bases, with 29 bases left in between. CDR3 bases: TGTGCCAGCTCACCATTCTATTGGGCGCCGGGCAGCTTGGGCGCGCAGTACTTC. Translating it yields CASSPFYWAPGSLGAQYF.